These T cell receptor beta chains were read from a single sample in a study of shared clonotypes between healthy human individuals. Assay used: immunoSEQ multiplex PCR; TCRdb lists only in-frame clones, some missing. The table lists nearly 1 million clones, approximately 76% of them singletons, with around 1.4% in the top ten. The specimen sequenced was memory CD4+ T cells sorted from blood. Receptor source: a man aged 18 to 29 in good health. CDR3s include the opening cysteine and the closing phenylalanine or tryptophan. Each record gives: D gene, V gene, clone size, J gene, CDR3 DNA, CDR3 protein. D genes are given only for firm matches. Rows may omit the clone size; those that give it use once, few, many or a size class.

>TRBD2|TRBV29-1|few|TRBJ2-5
TGCAGCGTTTCGTTGGCGGGAGGGCTGGGGACCCAGTACTTC
CSVSLAGGLGTQYF
>NA|TRBV9|NA|TRBJ2-7
TGTGCCAGCAGCGCCCAAAGGTCCGGAATGGAGCAGTACTTC
CASSAQRSGMEQYF
>TRBD2|TRBV11-2|NA|TRBJ2-1
TGTGCCAGCAGCCCGGGACTAGCGGGAAGTAGGAATGAGCAGTTCTTC
CASSPGLAGSRNEQFF
>NA|TRBV11-3|NA|TRBJ2-1
TGTGCCAGCAGTCTGGGAGGAGTTACCCATGAGCAGTTCTTC
CASSLGGVTHEQFF
>NA|TRBV28|NA|TRBJ2-7
TGTGCCAGCAGTTTATCTGTTTCGGGCAACAGGCTCTACGAGCAGTACTTC
CASSLSVSGNRLYEQYF
>TRBD2|TRBV7-8|NA|TRBJ2-3
TGTGCCAGCAGCTCCTCTAGCGGCTCTACGCAGTATTTT
CASSSSSGSTQYF
>NA|TRBV6-5|NA|TRBJ2-2
TGTGCCAGCAGTTCCTTAGGACAGAACACCGGGGAGCTGTTTTTT
CASSSLGQNTGELFF
>NA|TRBV6-1|NA|TRBJ2-5
TGTGCCAGCAGTGAAGTACGGAACAGCCGAGAGACCCAGTACTTC
CASSEVRNSRETQYF
>NA|TRBV7-3|NA|TRBJ2-2
TGTGCCAGCAGCCCCGGTGTCGGGTTTCTGAGGGAGCTGTTTTTT
CASSPGVGFLRELFF
>NA|TRBV18|NA|TRBJ1-1
TGTGCCAGCTCGAGGGGGGCAGACGGGGCCACTGAAGCTTTCTTT
CASSRGADGATEAFF